This TCR beta chain derives from a study of blood T cells in healthy people across ages. Study-level findings and limits: Across the age range, TCR beta diversity per million T cells fell in a roughly linear way. From one million sequenced T cells, diversity estimates were lower bounds.

The CDR3 length is 16 residues. Germline V gene lookup returns CDR1 MRHNA and CDR2 SNTAGT. Between the trimmed V and J ends, which lost 5 bases and 1 base, there was a span of 17 bases. Concerning this clonotype itself: Its antigen is not identified.

Donors each provided roughly 10 milliliters of peripheral blood. Through a sample-barcoded 5' primer and a J-beta primer mix, a second PCR was run for 7 to 11 cycles. Each cDNA molecule was tagged by a template-switch adaptor with 12 random nucleotides. TCRdb redid the calling of the 5' RACE reads with MiXCR, one entry per CDR3 protein. This sample has 1.5 million to 2 million distinct CDR3 sequences, with 39% found just once. Sequenced material: blood. The chain combines TRBV6-4 with TRBJ1-1; tentative D call: TRBD1 (5 bases). The sequence came from a human donor in good health. The DNA for the CDR3 is TGTGCCAGCAGTTTCCCTCGAGGGGTCGGGAACACTGAAGCTTTCTTT. Protein product: CASSFPRGVGNTEAFF.